The present TCR beta chain was sequenced within a study of TIL therapy for anti-PD-1-resistant metastatic lung cancer (dated by TCRdb to the early 2020s). In the study overall: Tumors were harvested before any PD-1/PD-L1 blockade; patients then received nivolumab, and those progressing received lymphodepletion, expanded TIL infusion and IL-2. Enrolled patients had a median age of about 53 years (range 38-75) and a median tumor PD-L1 proportion score of about 5.9%. Most of the cohort had lung adenocarcinoma, including a few EGFR-mutant tumors and two ALK-rearranged tumors, and half of the patients were either current or former smokers. A median non-synonymous tumor mutation burden of around 1.5 mutations per megabase was determined across the cohort by whole-exome sequencing. Tumor and peripheral blood T cell receptor beta sequencing was used to track clonotypes across tumor, expanded TIL product and serial blood samples. The study at large found these results: The study protocol defined all tumor marker inferences as exploratory. Because the cohort was highly selected, with more treatment-naive, never-smoker and oncogene-addicted patients than is typical, generalizability is limited. Clonotypes from the infused TIL partially replaced the baseline peripheral repertoire and then declined over months, and persistence showed no apparent association with response.

Explained via the paper, the time point label denotes: pre-treatment sample, taken before nivolumab and TIL therapy. Adults with stage 4 NSCLC were enrolled in a dual-center phase I trial from late 2017 to January 2020. Samples came from a single-arm, open-label phase I trial of tumor-infiltrating lymphocyte therapy with nivolumab in advanced non-small cell lung cancer. Blood mononuclear cells were isolated from EDTA tubes by Ficoll gradient and were snap-frozen as pellets, and DNA was extracted with a Qiagen mini-prep kit. Concerning this clone itself: The target of this receptor is not known. Per-nucleotide qualities are absent, and no much larger clonotype sits a single base away.

At the junction V is shortened by 8 bases and J by 4 bases; bases outside the gene matches: 6. Sequences PRHDT (CDR1) and FYEKMQ (CDR2) are obtained from the germline V gene (reference sequence). The CDR3 starts with the cysteine, ends with the phenylalanine, and has 14 residues. Of all the DNA, just the CDR3 is kept, 42 bases in frame from base 1. TCR beta CDR3 regions were amplified from genomic DNA by bias-controlled multiplex PCR with the immunoSEQ v3 hsTCRB kit. TCR libraries were sequenced on an Illumina NextSeq 500 to around 1.8 million read pairs for survey level or roughly 4.5-6.5 million for deep level. The source study handled its data this way. V, D and J genes were assigned, non-productive sequences were removed, and clonality was reported by immunoSEQ Analyzer software. Repertoires were compared by productive Simpson clonality and by the Morisita overlap index of productive TRB rearrangements between infused TIL and blood. Absolute clonotype counts in blood were estimated as lymphocyte count times CD3+ fraction times the clone's productive frequency. TCRdb carries this immuneACCESS record with in-frame sequences only. Its versions omit some clonotypes, under half of them owing to an unresolved V gene in the studies checked, with the rest unexplained. From that table come the V and J calls and clone size; the DNA was used to work out D and trimming. The sample table lists 16,000 or so clones, over 70% of them with a count of one. Around 39% of the sample comes from the top ten.

Sequenced material: blood, taken at baseline. The source of this sequence is a person between 25 and 80 years old with non-small cell lung cancer. The chain is assembled from TRBV13 and TRBJ2-3; TRBD2 matches 10 bases in the middle. CDR3 reads: CASEAGGASDTQYF. The nucleotide sequence reads TGTGCCAGCGAAGCGGGGGGGGCCTCAGATACGCAGTATTTT.